A single sample is the source of the 20 T cell receptor beta chains below, sequenced in a study of technical replicates of blood from a handful of donors (dated by TCRdb to 2016 to 2017). The library was made by the immunoSEQ multiplex PCR assay. The table comes from immuneACCESS by way of TCRdb, which keeps in-frame sequences with V and J called. Part of the clones is missing from these tables; in studies checked, under half for an unresolved V gene and the rest for unknown reasons. The sample includes under 100,000 clones, with roughly 94% observed a single time. The top ten constitute around 0.25% of the sample. The source material was T cells isolated from PBMCs. These receptors all come from a human donor in good health.

This chain uses TRBV7-2 with TRBJ1-5, with 12 bases fitting TRBD1. J gave up 6 bases and V 5 bases, and 5 bases lay outside the gene matches. The CDR3 is 15 residues long. Germline V gives CDR1 SGHTA, CDR2 FQGNSA. CDR3 sequence (DNA): TGTGCCAGCAGCCAGGGACAGGGGGCGATTCAGCCCCAGCATTTT. As protein: CASSQGQGAIQPQHF.

This chain uses TRBV29-1 with TRBJ2-5; 7 nucleotides line up with TRBD1. The length of the CDR3 is 12 residues. J was trimmed by 5 bases and V by 8 bases; bases with no gene match: 8. The germline V gene has CDR1 SQVTM and CDR2 ANQGSEA. CDR3 loop: CSFNRGGETQYF. The CDR3 DNA sequence: TGCAGCTTTAACAGGGGCGGGGAGACCCAGTACTTC. Variable domain in full (rest from reference TRBV29-1 and TRBJ2-5): SAVISQKPSRDICQRGTSLTIQCQVDSQVTMMFWYRQQPGQSLTLIATANQGSEATYESGFVIDKFPISRPNLTFSTLTVSNMSPEDSSIYLCSFNRGGETQYFGPGTRLLVL.

This clone occurred once. The rearrangement links TRBV4-1 to TRBJ2-7; TRBD2 is a possible D gene (6 bases). This CDR3 contains 15 residues. The V gene's germline CDR1 is MGHRA and CDR2 YSYEKL. The V and J ends lost 0 bases and 7 bases respectively, with 16 bases between them. CDR3 protein: CASSQDAGRSREQYF. The CDR3 region has the DNA TGCGCCAGCAGCCAAGATGCGGGGCGCTCTAGGGAGCAGTACTTC.

The count of this clone is one. Here the CDR3 DNA reads TGTGCCAGCAGCTTAGTTGGAGAGGGCTACACCTTC. It codes for CASSLVGEGYTF. The V gene is TRBV7-3, the J gene TRBJ1-2; D unresolved. CDR1 and CDR2 (germline): SGHTA, FQGTGA. The CDR3 has 12 amino acids. V was cut by 2 bases and J by 8 bases, with 9 bases left in between.

The V and J genes are TRBV29-1 and TRBJ2-2, with 7 nucleotides matching TRBD2. The CDR3 is made up of 16 amino acids. Germline V gene sequence: CDR1 SQVTM, CDR2 ANQGSEA. V was clipped by 6 bases and J by 1 base; unmatched bases: 11. The CDR3 is CSVGPSGGRNTGELFF. Written as DNA, the CDR3 is TGCAGCGTGGGACCTAGCGGAGGACGGAACACCGGGGAGCTGTTTTTT.

The chain employs TRBV5-1 and TRBJ2-2; D is perhaps TRBD2 (5 bases). The germline V and J ends were trimmed by 4 bases and 7 bases, with 8 bases remaining between them. The CDR3 extends over 12 amino acids. Germline V lookup: CDR1 SGHRS, CDR2 YFSETQ. The chain's CDR3 is CASSAGIGELFF. The CDR3 bases are TGCGCCAGCAGCGCCGGGATCGGGGAGCTGTTTTTT.

The V call is TRBV7-2, the J call TRBJ2-1, with D possibly matching TRBD2 (5 bases). Per the germline V gene, CDR1 is SGHTA and CDR2 is FQGNSA. The CDR3 consists of 14 residues. V lost 7 bases and J lost 7, with 17 bases in between. CDR3 residues: CASNRASRWNEQFF. CDR3 nucleotide sequence: TGTGCCAGCAATAGGGCTAGCAGGTGGAATGAGCAGTTCTTC.

The rearrangement uses TRBV20-1 and TRBJ2-7; maybe TRBD1 (5 bases). V was shortened by 2 bases and J by 5 bases, with 7 bases between the two germline ends. The CDR3 is 11 amino acids. The germline V gene encodes CDR1 DFQATT and CDR2 SNEGSKA (reference sequence). The CDR3 protein is CSARQGNEQYF. The CDR3 coding sequence is TGCAGTGCTAGACAGGGTAACGAGCAGTACTTC.

The gene calls are TRBV13 and TRBJ2-3, with TRBD2 matching 7 bases. Germline V CDR1 and CDR2: PRHDT, FYEKMQ (reference sequence). V was pared by 6 bases and J by 0 bases, with 15 bases of the junction left unmatched. This CDR3 has 18 amino acids. CDR3 DNA sequence: TGTGCCAGCAGTCCCGACCCCGTACTAGCGCCTAGCACAGATACGCAGTATTTT. Translating gives CASSPDPVLAPSTDTQYF.

The V gene is TRBV6-4, the J gene TRBJ2-7; TRBD2 matches 14 bases. This CDR3 spans 21 amino acids. V shed 0 bases and J 3 bases; nucleotides not matched to a gene: 16. Looked up from germline, CDR1 is MRHNA and CDR2 is SNTAGT. In DNA form, the CDR3 reads TGTGCCAGCAGTGACTCGACTGGGACTAGCGGGAGTGGCCCATTCAGCTACGAGCAGTACTTC. This codes for CASSDSTGTSGSGPFSYEQYF.

The chain carries TRBV5-1 and TRBJ2-1; 8 bases map to TRBD1. The CDR3 runs 16 residues. The V gene's germline CDR1 is SGHRS and CDR2 YFSETQ. The ends lost 2 bases at V and 6 bases at J; junction bases unmatched: 10. CDR3 sequence: CASSFIGQGVTNEQFF. DNA of the CDR3: TGCGCCAGCAGCTTTATCGGACAGGGAGTTACCAATGAGCAGTTCTTC. Full variable domain (rest looked up from reference TRBV5-1 and TRBJ2-1): KAGVTQTPRYLIKTRGQQVTLSCSPISGHRSVSWYQQTPGQGLQFLFEYFSETQRNKGNFPGRFSGRQFSNSRSEMNVSTLELGDSALYLCASSFIGQGVTNEQFFGPGTRLTVL.

The chain uses TRBV5-1 and TRBJ1-1; D possibly corresponds to TRBD1 (6 bases). Germline V gene data show CDR1 as SGHRS and CDR2 as YFSETQ. The CDR3 is made up of 14 amino acids. Trimming removed 2 bases at V and 5 bases at J, with 13 bases between. In DNA form, the CDR3 reads TGCGCCAGCAGCTTACACAGGGAAAGAACTGAAGCTTTCTTT. This gives the protein CASSLHRERTEAFF.

The V call is TRBV6-5, the J call TRBJ1-1, with 7 nucleotides matching TRBD1. J was trimmed by 5 bases and V by 4 bases; bases with no gene match: 7. CDR1 and CDR2 (germline): MNHEY, SVGAGI. This CDR3 has 14 amino acids. CDR3 DNA: TGTGCCAGCAGTTCCGGACAGGAGGTTACTGAAGCTTTCTTT. Translation gives CASSSGQEVTEAFF.

A remark on this clone: Its ends do not fully match the called genes, so a read error is possible. This chain joins TRBV19 and TRBJ2-2; D not certain. The CDR3 totals 11 residues. Germline V gene data show CDR1 as LNHDA and CDR2 as SQIVND (reference sequence). The CDR3 sequence is CITLGGGELFF. CDR3 bases: TGCATTACCCTCGGTGGCGGGGAGCTGTTTTTT.

V and J are TRBV25-1 and TRBJ2-7, with 7 bases that match TRBD1. This CDR3 comprises 12 residues. J lost 4 bases, V lost 6 bases, and 3 bases had no gene match. Germline V gene data show CDR1 as MGHDK and CDR2 as SYGVNS. In DNA form, the CDR3 reads TGTGCCAGCAGACGGGACAGTTACGAGCAGTACTTC. This translates into CASRRDSYEQYF.

V usage is TRBV11-2 and J usage is TRBJ1-1; maybe TRBD1 (5 bases). Germline CDR1 reads SGHAT; CDR2 reads FQNNGV. This CDR3 has 15 amino acids. V lost 1 base, J lost 4 bases, and 13 bases lay in between. The DNA for the CDR3 is TGTGCCAGCAGCTTAGCAGACGGAGGGGTCACTGAAGCTTTCTTT. It codes for CASSLADGGVTEAFF.

The rearrangement links TRBV7-6 to TRBJ2-3, with 7 bases aligning to TRBD1. CDR1 is SGHVS and CDR2 is FNYEAQ in the germline V gene. There are 15 residues in the CDR3. J was trimmed by 4 bases and V by 2 bases; bases with no gene match: 6. The CDR3 DNA sequence: TGTGCCAGCAGCTTATCCCAGGGGGACCCAGATACGCAGTATTTT. This codes for CASSLSQGDPDTQYF.

The genes are TRBV12-5 and TRBJ2-3; TRBD1 agrees at 8 bases. Germline CDR1 LGHNT, CDR2 FRNRAP. This CDR3 contains 16 residues. V dropped 0 bases and J dropped 1; count of bases not matched to a gene: 3. The CDR3 protein is CASGLVVTGGTDTQYF. CDR3 nucleotides: TGTGCTAGTGGTTTGGTTGTGACAGGGGGCACAGATACGCAGTATTTT.

This clone was observed a single time. The chain joins TRBV19 to TRBJ2-7, with D tentatively TRBD1 (7 bases). The CDR3 covers 15 residues. Germline lookup yields CDR1 LNHDA and CDR2 SQIVND (reference sequence). V dropped 3 bases and J dropped 3 bases, with 15 bases sitting between them. In nucleotides, the CDR3 is TGTGCCAGTAGTATGGAGGAGGGGGCCGACTACGAGCAGTACTTC. Protein product: CASSMEEGADYEQYF. The whole variable domain, filled in from reference TRBV19 and TRBJ2-7, reads DGGITQSPKYLFRKEGQNVTLSCEQNLNHDAMYWYRQDPGQGLRLIYYSQIVNDFQKGDIAEGYSVSREKKESFPLTVTSAQKNPTAFYLCASSMEEGADYEQYFGPGTRLTVT.

This sequence joins TRBV29-1 and TRBJ2-1, with 8 bases matching TRBD2. Germline trimming cut 3 bases from V and 4 bases from J; bases unmatched to any gene: 20. Germline CDR1 is SQVTM and CDR2 is ANQGSEA. The CDR3 has 19 amino acids. CDR3 sequence reads: CSVEGAVVASGGAYNEQFF. In nucleotides, the CDR3 is TGCAGCGTTGAGGGCGCAGTAGTCGCAAGCGGGGGCGCTTACAATGAGCAGTTCTTC.